Each of the 2 T cell receptor beta chains below was sequenced from the same sample in a study of technical replicates of blood from a few donors. Produced via immunoSEQ multiplex PCR; TCRdb's table is partial and in-frame only. The repertoire includes 80,000 to 90,000 clones, around 94% of them detected once, and roughly 0.25% sits in the top ten. Sequences were obtained from T cells isolated from PBMCs. The receptors were sampled from a human donor in good health.

This chain links TRBV2 with TRBJ2-1; 8 positions match TRBD1. This CDR3 has 13 residues. V gave up 10 bases and J gave up 2 bases; unmatched junction bases: 4. Germline values: CDR1 SNHLY, CDR2 FYNNEI. CDR3: CANTRGPYNEQFF. DNA for the CDR3: TGTGCCAACACCAGGGGGCCCTACAATGAGCAGTTCTTC.

This chain joins TRBV14 and TRBJ2-2, with TRBD1 as a possible D gene (5 bases). The CDR3 extends over 16 amino acids. V lost 5 bases and J 4 bases, leaving 17 bases between the germline ends. Germline-derived CDR1 and CDR2 are SGHDN and FVKESK. The CDR3 loop is CASSKRPTESTGELFF. Written as DNA, the CDR3 is TGTGCCAGCAGCAAAAGGCCGACAGAGAGCACCGGGGAGCTGTTTTTT. The full variable domain, completed using reference TRBV14 and TRBJ2-2, is EAGVTQFPSHSVIEKGQTVTLRCDPISGHDNLYWYRRVMGKEIKFLLHFVKESKQDESGMPNNRFLAERTGGTYSTLKVQPAELEDSGVYFCASSKRPTESTGELFFGEGSRLTVL.